This T cell receptor beta chain is from a study of T cells in localized non-small cell lung cancer. Study observations and caveats: Adjacent uninvolved lung had the highest clonality, suggesting focused antigen responses. Only one tumor region went through sequencing, so heterogeneity may still be there. There were a median roughly 61 of the top 100 tumor clones appearing in adjacent lung.

Concerning this clone: What it recognizes is unknown.

Only in-frame clones appear in the TCRdb table, and some are missing; sequencing was by immunoSEQ multiplex PCR. The table shows tens of thousands of clones, with around 89% occurring only once. Germline assignment: CDR1 GTSNPN and CDR2 SVGIG (reference sequence). The V end was cut by 3 bases, the J end by 9 bases, with 9 bases between. This CDR3 is 12 amino acids long. Sequenced material: peripheral blood, taken before any cancer treatment. The rearrangement links TRBV30 to TRBJ1-6; weak D call: TRBD1 (6 bases). The receptor was isolated from a woman between 40 and 69 years old with stage I squamous cell lung carcinoma. The CDR3 DNA reads as TGTGCCTGGAGGGGGGGCCGTTCACCCCTCCACTTT. Translated, it gives CAWRGGRSPLHF.